The 2 T cell receptor beta chains in this list originate from one sample, sequenced in a study of technical replicates of blood from several donors. TCRdb's table, derived via immunoSEQ multiplex PCR, lists solely in-frame clones and lacks some. The table lists 95,000 to 100,000 clones, nearly 96% of them singletons, with 0.2% to 0.25% in the top ten. What was sequenced was T cells isolated from PBMCs. The receptors here all came from a human donor in good health.

The chain links TRBV21-1 to TRBJ2-6; TRBD2 is taken as the D call from the table, unchecked against the DNA. TRBV21-1 is reported as a pseudogene. CDR3 size: 17 residues. The CDR3 nucleotides read TGTGCCAGCCCCACAGGTGGAGGGAGCTCTGGGGCCAACGTCCTGACTTTC. Protein product: CASPTGGGSSGANVLTF.

The chain recombines TRBV7-6 with TRBJ2-7, with TRBD1 matching 10 bases. Germline V gives CDR1 SGHVS, CDR2 FNYEAQ. CDR3 length: 16 residues. Trimming cost V 1 base and J 3 bases; bases outside gene matches: 6. CDR3 region: CASSLEVRTGGYEQYF. The CDR3 bases are TGTGCCAGCAGCTTAGAGGTACGGACAGGGGGCTACGAGCAGTACTTC. Based on the CDR3 plus reference TRBV7-6 and TRBJ2-7, the full variable domain is GAGVSQSPRYKVTKRGQDVALRCDPISGHVSLYWYRQALGQGPEFLTYFNYEAQQDKSGLPNDRFSAERPEGSISTLTIQRTEQRDSAMYRCASSLEVRTGGYEQYFGPGTRLTVT.